Included here is one T cell receptor (beta chain) sequence, with context. The CDR3 covers 15 residues. After removal of 2 bases from V and 0 bases from J, the junction contained 3 bases not matched to a gene. CDR1 and CDR2 from the germline V gene are SGHRS and YFSETQ. Here immunoSEQ multiplex PCR was the method, and the copy in TCRdb shows in-frame clones only, minus some. The sample has about 48,000 clones, 94% seen once. This sample stems from a study of T cell changes during pregnancy in multiple sclerosis. The sequenced sample was CD4+ T cells from peripheral blood mononuclear cells, obtained in the first trimester of pregnancy. The chain uses TRBV5-1 and TRBJ1-1, with TRBD1 matching 8 bases. This TCR came from a female donor with multiple sclerosis, enrolled in a pregnancy study. CDR3 coding DNA: TGCGCCAGCAGCTTCAAACAGGGGGTGAACACTGAAGCTTTCTTT. It codes for CASSFKQGVNTEAFF. The variable domain in full, completed from reference TRBV5-1 and TRBJ1-1, reads KAGVTQTPRYLIKTRGQQVTLSCSPISGHRSVSWYQQTPGQGLQFLFEYFSETQRNKGNFPGRFSGRQFSNSRSEMNVSTLELGDSALYLCASSFKQGVNTEAFFGQGTRLTVV.